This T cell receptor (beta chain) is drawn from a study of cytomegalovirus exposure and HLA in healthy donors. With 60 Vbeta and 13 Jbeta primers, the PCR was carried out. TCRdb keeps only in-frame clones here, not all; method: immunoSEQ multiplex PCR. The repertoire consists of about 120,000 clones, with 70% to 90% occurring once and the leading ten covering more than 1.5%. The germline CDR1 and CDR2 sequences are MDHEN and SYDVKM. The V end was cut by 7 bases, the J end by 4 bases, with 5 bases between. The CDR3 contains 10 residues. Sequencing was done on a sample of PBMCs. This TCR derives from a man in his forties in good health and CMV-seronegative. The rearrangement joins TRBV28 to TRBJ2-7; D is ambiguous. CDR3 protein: CASIRYEQYF. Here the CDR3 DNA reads TGTGCCAGCATACGGTACGAGCAGTACTTC.